A selection of T cell receptor beta chains follows, all from one sample in a study of blood T cells in healthy people across ages. TCRdb processed the 5' RACE reads anew with MiXCR; each CDR3 protein has one entry. The sample consists of 1.8 million or so distinct CDR3 sequences, 30% to 40% of them appearing once. The sample taken for sequencing was blood. The receptors originated from a human donor in good health. Each CDR3 is given with its conserved first and last residue. D genes are given only for firm matches. Only some rows state a clone size, as once, few, many or a class for expanded clones.

v_gene	d_gene	abundance	j_gene	CDR3nt	CDR3aa
TRBV5-4	-	-	TRBJ2-5	TGTGCCAGCAGCTTGTTTGTCTTAAGGGAGACCCAGTACTTC	CASSLFVLRETQYF
TRBV14	-	-	TRBJ2-3	TGTGCCAGCAGCCATCTGGCCAGGGGATGGGCAGATACGCAGTATTTT	CASSHLARGWADTQYF
TRBV20-1	TRBD2	once	TRBJ2-7	TGCAGTGCTAGGCCCAGCGGGACCTTCTACGAGCAGTACTTC	CSARPSGTFYEQYF
TRBV19	-	-	TRBJ2-3	TGTGCCAGTCGGTCAGCAACTAGCACAGATACGCAGTATTTT	CASRSATSTDTQYF
TRBV29-1	-	few	TRBJ2-1	TGCAGCGTTGCGTCACGGACCTACGATGAGCAGTTCTTC	CSVASRTYDEQFF
TRBV20-1	-	few	TRBJ1-2	TGCAGTGCCAAGACAGGTACCGGCTATGGCTACACCTTC	CSAKTGTGYGYTF
TRBV5-5	TRBD1	-	TRBJ1-5	TGTGCCAGCAGCTTGGCAGGGGGCGCGGATCAGCCCCAGCATTTT	CASSLAGGADQPQHF
TRBV4-1	-	-	TRBJ1-5	TGCGCCAGCAGCCAAGACGGAAGGGTACAGCCCCAGCATTTT	CASSQDGRVQPQHF
TRBV27	TRBD2	few	TRBJ2-7	TGTGCCAGCAGTAAGCGGGGGGCTCTCTTGTACGAGCAGTACTTC	CASSKRGALLYEQYF
TRBV7-2	-	-	TRBJ2-4	TGTGCCAGCAGCCCGACCGGGGCCGAAAACATTCAGTACTTC	CASSPTGAENIQYF
TRBV3-1	-	-	TRBJ2-7	TGTGCCGGCAGCCTCACAGTAATCAACGAGCAGTACTTC	CAGSLTVINEQYF
TRBV24-1	-	-	TRBJ2-5	TGTGCCACCAGTGATTTGGGAGAGACCCAGTACTTC	CATSDLGETQYF
TRBV9	TRBD1	-	TRBJ1-2	TGTGCCAGCAGCGCCTACAGGGGTCCTGGCTACACCTTC	CASSAYRGPGYTF
TRBV20-1	-	few	TRBJ2-7	TGCAGTGCTAGAGCTGAAACTACCACTTGGGCCGAGCAGTACTTC	CSARAETTTWAEQYF
TRBV6-1	TRBD1	-	TRBJ2-5	TGTGCCAGCAGTAAACAGGGACAGGCAGAGACCCAGTACTTC	CASSKQGQAETQYF
TRBV7-2	-	-	TRBJ2-1	TGTGCCAGCAGCTTAGCGGGGGGTACAGACTCCCTCTTATACAATGAGCAGTTCTTC	CASSLAGGTDSLLYNEQFF
TRBV6-4	TRBD2	-	TRBJ2-3	TGTGCCAGCAGTGTGACTAGCGAGACAGGTACGCAGTATTTT	CASSVTSETGTQYF
TRBV19	-	-	TRBJ2-3	TGTGCCAGTACCACACTTCGGGCGGGAGATACGCAGTATTTT	CASTTLRAGDTQYF
TRBV4-2	-	few	TRBJ2-5	TGTGCCAGCAGCCAAGAATGGAGGGACACCCGCAGGGGCCCGAGGGAGACCCAGTACTTC	CASSQEWRDTRRGPRETQYF
TRBV4-2	-	-	TRBJ2-3	TGTGCCAGCAGCCATCTCGGGGTCACAGATACGCAGTATTTT	CASSHLGVTDTQYF
TRBV7-2	-	once	TRBJ2-5	TGTGCCAGCAGCTTAGCTGGTTTTTGGGAGACCCAGTACTTC	CASSLAGFWETQYF
TRBV5-5	TRBD2	-	TRBJ2-1	TGTGCCAGCAGGTTTGGGGGGGAACTCTACAATGAGCAGTTCTTC	CASRFGGELYNEQFF
TRBV7-9	TRBD1	-	TRBJ1-4	TGTGCCAGCAGCTCTCCGGGACAGGGTGAAGAAAAACTGTTTTTT	CASSSPGQGEEKLFF
TRBV4-1	-	-	TRBJ2-5	TGCGCCAGCAGCCAACCCCTCCGGCCCCAGTACTTC	CASSQPLRPQYF
TRBV12-3/TRBV12-4	TRBD1	-	TRBJ2-3	TGTGCCAGCAGTGATACAGGGGTTCGACCCACAGATACGCAGTATTTT	CASSDTGVRPTDTQYF
TRBV20-1	TRBD1	once	TRBJ1-2	TGCAGTGCTAGGGTGCTGGACAGGGGAGGCTACACCTTC	CSARVLDRGGYTF
TRBV28	-	-	TRBJ1-2	TGTGCCAGCAGTTTAATCTCCGGCACCCTCACCTATCGGTCTTATGGCTACACCTTC	CASSLISGTLTYRSYGYTF
TRBV20-1	TRBD1	few	TRBJ2-7	TGCAGTGCTAGTTTACCAGCAGGGGGATCCTACGAGCAGTACTTC	CSASLPAGGSYEQYF
TRBV7-6	TRBD1	few	TRBJ2-3	TGTGCCAGCAGCTCCCTAACAGGGGGTTTCGATACGCAGTATTTT	CASSSLTGGFDTQYF